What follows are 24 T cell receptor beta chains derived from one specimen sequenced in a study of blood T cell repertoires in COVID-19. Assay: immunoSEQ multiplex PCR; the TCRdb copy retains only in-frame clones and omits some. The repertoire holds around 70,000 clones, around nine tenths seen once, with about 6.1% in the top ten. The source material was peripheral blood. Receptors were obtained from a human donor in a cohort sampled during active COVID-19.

CDR3 in amino acids: CASSIVGTGLPFF. DNA for the CDR3: TGTGCCAGTAGTATAGTTGGGACAGGGCTACCTTTCTTT. The chain uses TRBV19 and TRBJ1-1; TRBD1 aligns across 9 bases. V trimming: 1 base; J trimming: 12 bases; junction bases outside the gene matches: 6. In germline, CDR1 is LNHDA, CDR2 SQIVND (reference sequence). The CDR3 contains 13 residues.

The CDR3 protein is CANVDRANTGELFF. CDR3 nucleotides: TGTGCCAATGTTGACAGGGCGAACACCGGGGAGCTGTTTTTT. The chain carries TRBV7-8 and TRBJ2-2; 7 bases agree with TRBD1. The V and J ends lost 10 bases and 0 bases, in that order; junction bases with no gene match: 5. The length of the CDR3 is 14 residues. Germline loops: CDR1 SGHVS, CDR2 FQNEAQ.

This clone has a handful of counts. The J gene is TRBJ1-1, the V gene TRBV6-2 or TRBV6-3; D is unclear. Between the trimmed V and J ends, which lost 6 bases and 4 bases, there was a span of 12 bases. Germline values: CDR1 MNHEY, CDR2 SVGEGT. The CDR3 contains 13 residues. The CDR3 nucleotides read TGTGCCAGCAGCCACAGTCTACCCACTGAAGCTTTCTTT. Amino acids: CASSHSLPTEAFF.

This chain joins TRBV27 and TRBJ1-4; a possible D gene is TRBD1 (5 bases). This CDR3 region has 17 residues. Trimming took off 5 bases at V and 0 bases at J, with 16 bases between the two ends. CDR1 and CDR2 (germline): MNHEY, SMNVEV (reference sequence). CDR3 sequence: CASSARVSLTTNEKLFF. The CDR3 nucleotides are TGTGCCAGCAGTGCCAGGGTTTCCCTGACAACTAATGAAAAACTGTTTTTT.

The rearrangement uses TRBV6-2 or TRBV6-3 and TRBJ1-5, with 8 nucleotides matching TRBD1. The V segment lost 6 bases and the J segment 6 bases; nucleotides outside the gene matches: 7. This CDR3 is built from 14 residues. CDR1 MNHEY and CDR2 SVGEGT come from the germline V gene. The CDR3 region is CASSQDRESQPQHF. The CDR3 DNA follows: TGTGCCAGCAGCCAGGACAGGGAGAGTCAGCCCCAGCATTTT.

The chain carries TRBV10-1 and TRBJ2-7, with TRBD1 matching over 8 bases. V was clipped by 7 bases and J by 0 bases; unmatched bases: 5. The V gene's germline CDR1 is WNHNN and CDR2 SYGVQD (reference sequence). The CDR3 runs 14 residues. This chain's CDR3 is CASTLDRGSYEQYF. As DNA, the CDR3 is TGCGCCAGCACCCTCGACAGGGGCTCCTACGAGCAGTACTTC.

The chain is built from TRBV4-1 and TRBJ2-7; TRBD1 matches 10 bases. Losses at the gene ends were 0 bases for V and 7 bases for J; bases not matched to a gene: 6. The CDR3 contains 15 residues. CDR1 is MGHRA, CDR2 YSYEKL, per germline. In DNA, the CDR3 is TGCGCCAGCAGCCAAGATCCCGGGACAGGGGTAGAGCAGTACTTC. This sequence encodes CASSQDPGTGVEQYF.

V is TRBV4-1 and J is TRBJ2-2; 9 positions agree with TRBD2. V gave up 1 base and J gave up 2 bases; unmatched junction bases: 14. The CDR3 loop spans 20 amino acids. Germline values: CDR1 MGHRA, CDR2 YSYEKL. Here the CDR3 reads CASSQVLGLAGGKNTGELFF. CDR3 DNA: TGCGCCAGCAGCCAAGTCCTCGGGTTGGCGGGGGGGAAAAACACCGGGGAGCTGTTTTTT.

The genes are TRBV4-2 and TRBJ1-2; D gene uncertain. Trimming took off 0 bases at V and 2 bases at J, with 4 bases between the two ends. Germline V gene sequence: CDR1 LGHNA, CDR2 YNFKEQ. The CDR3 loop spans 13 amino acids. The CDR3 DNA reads TGTGCCAGCAGCCAAGATAAAAACTATGGCTACACCTTC. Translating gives CASSQDKNYGYTF.

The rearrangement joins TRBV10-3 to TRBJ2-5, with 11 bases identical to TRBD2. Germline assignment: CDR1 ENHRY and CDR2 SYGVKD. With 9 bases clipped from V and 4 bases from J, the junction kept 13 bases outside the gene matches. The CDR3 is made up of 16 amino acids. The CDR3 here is CAIARPLAGAGETQYF. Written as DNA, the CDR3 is TGTGCCATAGCCCGGCCACTAGCGGGGGCCGGAGAGACCCAGTACTTC.

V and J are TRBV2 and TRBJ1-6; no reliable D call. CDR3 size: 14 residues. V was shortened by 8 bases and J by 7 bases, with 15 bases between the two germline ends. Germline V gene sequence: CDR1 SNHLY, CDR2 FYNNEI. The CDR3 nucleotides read TGTGCCAGCTACGGCCAGGCGGGCAATTCACCCCTCCACTTT. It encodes CASYGQAGNSPLHF.

The CDR3 loop reads CASRGPQAGNSPLHF. DNA of the CDR3: TGTGCCAGCAGGGGGCCGCAGGCGGGGAATTCACCCCTCCACTTT. The chain recombines TRBV7-2 with TRBJ1-6, with D possibly being TRBD1 (5 bases). Trimming took 6 bases from V and 7 from J, leaving 16 bases between them. Germline V gene sequence: CDR1 SGHTA, CDR2 FQGNSA. There are 15 residues in the CDR3. The variable domain in full, with the rest retrieved from reference TRBV7-2 and TRBJ1-6, is GAGVSQSPSNKVTEKGKDVELRCDPISGHTALYWYRQSLGQGLEFLIYFQGNSAPDKSGLPSDRFSAERTGGSVSTLTIQRTQQEDSAVYLCASRGPQAGNSPLHFGNGTRLTVT.

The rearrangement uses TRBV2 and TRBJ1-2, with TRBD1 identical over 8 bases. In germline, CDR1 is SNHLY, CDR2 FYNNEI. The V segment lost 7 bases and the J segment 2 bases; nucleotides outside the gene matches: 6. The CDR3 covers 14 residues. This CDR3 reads CASIQGTGNYGYTF. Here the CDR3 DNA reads TGTGCCAGCATCCAGGGGACAGGAAACTATGGCTACACCTTC.

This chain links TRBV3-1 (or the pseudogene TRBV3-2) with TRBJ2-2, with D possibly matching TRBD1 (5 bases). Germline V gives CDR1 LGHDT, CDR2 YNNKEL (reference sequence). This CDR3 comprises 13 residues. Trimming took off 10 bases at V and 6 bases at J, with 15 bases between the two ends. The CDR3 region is CATTHGAAGELFF. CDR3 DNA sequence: TGTGCCACTACCCATGGGGCCGCCGGGGAGCTGTTTTTT.

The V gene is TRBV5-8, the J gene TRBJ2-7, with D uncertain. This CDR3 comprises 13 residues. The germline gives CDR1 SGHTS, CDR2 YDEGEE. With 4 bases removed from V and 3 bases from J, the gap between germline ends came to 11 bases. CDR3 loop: CASSLNSGYEQYF. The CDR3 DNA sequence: TGTGCCAGCAGCCTCAATTCAGGCTACGAGCAGTACTTC.

The CDR3 sequence: CASAGQASGEQYF. CDR3 nucleotides: TGTGCCAGTGCGGGACAGGCATCGGGAGAGCAGTACTTC. V is TRBV19 and J is TRBJ2-7, with 8 bases matching TRBD1. The CDR3 has 13 amino acids. Germline trimming cut 8 bases from V and 7 bases from J; bases unmatched to any gene: 10. Germline loops: CDR1 LNHDA, CDR2 SQIVND (reference sequence).

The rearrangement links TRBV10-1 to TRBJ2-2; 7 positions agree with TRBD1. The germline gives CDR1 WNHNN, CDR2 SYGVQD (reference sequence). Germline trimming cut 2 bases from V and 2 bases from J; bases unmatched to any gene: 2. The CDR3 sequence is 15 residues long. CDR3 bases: TGCGCCAGCAGTGAGGGGACAGCAAACACCGGGGAGCTGTTTTTT. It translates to CASSEGTANTGELFF.

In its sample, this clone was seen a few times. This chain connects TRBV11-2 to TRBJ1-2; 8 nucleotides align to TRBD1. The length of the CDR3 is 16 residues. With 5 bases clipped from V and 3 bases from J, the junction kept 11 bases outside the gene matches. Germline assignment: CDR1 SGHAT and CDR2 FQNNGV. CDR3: CASSIGPDRADYGYTF. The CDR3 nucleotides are TGTGCCAGCAGCATAGGCCCGGACAGGGCGGACTATGGCTACACCTTC.

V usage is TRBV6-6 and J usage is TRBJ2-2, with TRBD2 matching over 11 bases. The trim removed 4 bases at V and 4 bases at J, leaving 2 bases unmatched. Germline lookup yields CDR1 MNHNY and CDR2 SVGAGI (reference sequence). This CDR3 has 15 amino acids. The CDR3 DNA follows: TGTGCCAGCAGTTGGGGGACTAGCGGCACCGGGGAGCTGTTTTTT. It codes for CASSWGTSGTGELFF.

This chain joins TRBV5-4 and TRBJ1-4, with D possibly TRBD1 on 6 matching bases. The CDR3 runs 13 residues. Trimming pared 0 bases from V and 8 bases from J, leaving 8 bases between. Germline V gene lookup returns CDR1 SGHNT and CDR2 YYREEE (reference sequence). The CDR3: CASSLGQDEKLFF. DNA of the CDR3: TGTGCCAGCAGCTTGGGACAGGACGAAAAACTGTTTTTT. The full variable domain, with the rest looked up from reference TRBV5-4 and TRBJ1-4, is ETGVTQSPTHLIKTRGQQVTLRCSSQSGHNTVSWYQQALGQGPQFIFQYYREEENGRGNFPPRFSGLQFPNYSSELNVNALELDDSALYLCASSLGQDEKLFFGSGTQLSVL.

The CDR3 reads CASSLRADTQYF. CDR3 sequence (DNA): TGTGCCAGCAGTTTACGGGCAGATACGCAGTATTTT. The chain recombines TRBV12-3 or TRBV12-4 with TRBJ2-3; D is unresolved. V shed 2 bases and J shed 4 bases, with 4 bases lying between them. The CDR3 has 12 amino acids.

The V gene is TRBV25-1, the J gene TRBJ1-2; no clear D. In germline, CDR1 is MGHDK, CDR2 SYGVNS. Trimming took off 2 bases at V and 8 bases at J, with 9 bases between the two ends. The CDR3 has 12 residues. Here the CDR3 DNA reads TGTGCCAGCAGTGAAACCGTTCGGGGCTACACCTTC. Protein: CASSETVRGYTF.

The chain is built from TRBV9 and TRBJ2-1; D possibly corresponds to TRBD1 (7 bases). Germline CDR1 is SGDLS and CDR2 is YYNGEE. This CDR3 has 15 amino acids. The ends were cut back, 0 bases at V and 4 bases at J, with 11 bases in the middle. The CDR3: CASSVEAGGYNEQFF. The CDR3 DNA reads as TGTGCCAGCAGCGTAGAGGCAGGGGGGTACAATGAGCAGTTCTTC.

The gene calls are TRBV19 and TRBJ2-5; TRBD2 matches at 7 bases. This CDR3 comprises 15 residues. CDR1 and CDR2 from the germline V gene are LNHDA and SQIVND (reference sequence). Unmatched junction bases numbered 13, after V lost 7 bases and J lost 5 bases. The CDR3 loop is CASTPRGRAVETQYF. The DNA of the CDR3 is TGTGCCAGTACCCCGAGAGGGAGGGCGGTGGAGACCCAGTACTTC.